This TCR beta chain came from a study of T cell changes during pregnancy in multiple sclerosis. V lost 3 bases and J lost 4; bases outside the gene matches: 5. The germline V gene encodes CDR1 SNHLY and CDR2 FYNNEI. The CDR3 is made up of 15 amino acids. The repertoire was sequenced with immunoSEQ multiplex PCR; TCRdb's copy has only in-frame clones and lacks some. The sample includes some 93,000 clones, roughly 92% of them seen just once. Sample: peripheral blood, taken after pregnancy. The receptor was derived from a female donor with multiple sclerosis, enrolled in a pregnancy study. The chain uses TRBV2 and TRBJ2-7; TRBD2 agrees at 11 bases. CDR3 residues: CASSEASGGLYEQYF. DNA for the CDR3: TGTGCCAGCAGTGAGGCTAGCGGGGGGTTGTACGAGCAGTACTTC.